Below, 29 T cell receptor beta chains from the same sample are listed, as sequenced in a study of patients and donors after allogeneic stem cell transplantation. TCRdb itself ran the RT-PCR reads through MiXCR, one entry per CDR3 protein. The table has about 24,000 distinct CDR3 sequences, 35% to 45% seen once. Sequencing was carried out using blood, either unsorted or a sorted T cell fraction (not recorded which). Source of these receptors: a human donor who was either an allogeneic HSCT recipient or a stem cell or donor lymphocyte infusion donor (not recorded which). It is not recorded whose cells these are; they may come from a transplant donor.

The chain recombines TRBV25-1 with TRBJ2-3; TRBD1 aligns across 7 bases. Trimming at V came to 5 bases and at J to 0 bases, leaving 5 bases not matched to a gene. The germline V gene encodes CDR1 MGHDK and CDR2 SYGVNS. This CDR3 contains 15 residues. As DNA, the CDR3 is TGTGCCAGCAGTTCGTTGACAGGGAGCACAGATACGCAGTATTTT. Translation: CASSSLTGSTDTQYF.

The chain joins TRBV6-1 to TRBJ1-1, with no clear D. This CDR3 comprises 15 residues. Trimming removed 4 bases from V and 4 bases from J, with 16 bases in between. The germline V gene encodes CDR1 MNHNS and CDR2 SASEGT. CDR3 sequence: CASSVLLGSGTEAFF. CDR3 nucleotide sequence: TGTGCCAGCAGTGTTCTGTTGGGTAGTGGCACTGAAGCTTTCTTT.

The chain carries TRBV20-1 and TRBJ2-7, with 7 bases aligning to TRBD1. Trimming at V came to 3 bases and at J to 2 bases, leaving 1 base not matched to a gene. CDR1 DFQATT and CDR2 SNEGSKA come from the germline V gene (reference sequence). The CDR3 extends over 12 amino acids. CDR3 sequence (DNA): TGCAGTGCTAGCGACAGGGCCTACGAGCAGTACTTC. Protein sequence: CSASDRAYEQYF.

This clonotype has only a few counts. V gene TRBV12-3 or TRBV12-4 combines with J gene TRBJ2-3, with a weak D call TRBD2 (6 bases). V was pared by 7 bases and J by 4 bases, with 15 bases between. The CDR3 covers 14 residues. The CDR3 spells CASTNRRESDTQYF. CDR3 coding DNA: TGTGCCAGCACCAACAGGAGGGAGTCAGATACGCAGTATTTT.

The count of this clonotype is one. The V and J genes are TRBV5-1 and TRBJ2-7; TRBD1 aligns across 7 bases. CDR1 and CDR2 from the germline V gene are SGHRS and YFSETQ. V was pared by 4 bases and J by 3 bases, with 16 bases of the junction left unmatched. The CDR3 loop spans 17 amino acids. DNA for the CDR3: TGCGCCAGCAGCGTCGCCGGGACAGCGGACTGGGACTACGAGCAGTACTTC. This codes for CASSVAGTADWDYEQYF.

The V and J genes are TRBV15 and TRBJ2-3; TRBD2 agrees at 7 bases. This CDR3 is 16 amino acids long. V shed 5 bases, J shed 0 bases, and the junction held 8 bases outside the gene matches. The V gene's germline CDR1 is LNHNV and CDR2 YYDKDF (reference sequence). In nucleotides, the CDR3 is TGTGCCACCAGCGATTATAGCGGGTCTAGCACAGATACGCAGTATTTT. Residues: CATSDYSGSSTDTQYF.

This chain uses TRBV29-1 with TRBJ1-3; 7 bases are a match to TRBD1. This CDR3 is built from 13 residues. CDR1 SQVTM and CDR2 ANQGSEA come from the germline V gene. Trimming took 5 bases from V and 1 from J; bases not matched to a gene: 2. CDR3 DNA: TGCAGCGTTAGGGGGCTTTCTGGAAACACCATATATTTT. The encoded protein is CSVRGLSGNTIYF.

This sequence joins TRBV7-6 and TRBJ2-1; tentatively, D is TRBD1 or TRBD2 (7 bases each). Germline loops: CDR1 SGHVS, CDR2 FNYEAQ. Trimming took 5 bases from V and 10 from J, leaving 21 bases between them. The CDR3 spans 15 residues. CDR3 coding DNA: TGTGCCAGCAGCGCGGGGAGGGGGCCTAGCGGAGAGCAGTTCTTC. Its protein product is CASSAGRGPSGEQFF. Based on the CDR3 plus reference TRBV7-6 and TRBJ2-1, the full variable domain is GAGVSQSPRYKVTKRGQDVALRCDPISGHVSLYWYRQALGQGPEFLTYFNYEAQQDKSGLPNDRFSAERPEGSISTLTIQRTEQRDSAMYRCASSAGRGPSGEQFFGPGTRLTVL.

The chain joins TRBV11-2 to TRBJ2-4; maybe TRBD1 (5 bases). Germline V gives CDR1 SGHAT, CDR2 FQNNGV. V was shortened by 1 base and J by 6 bases, with 7 bases between the two germline ends. The CDR3 runs to 13 residues. The CDR3 loop is CASSLADRNIQYF. The CDR3 DNA follows: TGTGCCAGCAGCTTAGCCGACAGAAACATTCAGTACTTC. The variable domain in full, completed from reference TRBV11-2 and TRBJ2-4, reads EAGVAQSPRYKIIEKRQSVAFWCNPISGHATLYWYQQILGQGPKLLIQFQNNGVVDDSQLPKDRFSAERLKGVDSTLKIQPAKLEDSAVYLCASSLADRNIQYFGAGTRLSVL.

V is TRBV25-1 and J is TRBJ2-1; 14 positions match TRBD2. Germline-derived CDR1 and CDR2 are MGHDK and SYGVNS. The CDR3 extends over 21 amino acids. With V trimmed by 3 bases and J by 0 bases, 13 bases remained unmatched. CDR3 DNA sequence: TGTGCCAGCAGTGACCCGAGACTAGCGGGAGGGCCCTTGGGCTCCTACAATGAGCAGTTCTTC. It translates to CASSDPRLAGGPLGSYNEQFF. Full variable domain (outside the CDR3, taken from reference TRBV25-1 and TRBJ2-1): EADIYQTPRYLVIGTGKKITLECSQTMGHDKMYWYQQDPGMELHLIHYSYGVNSTEKGDLSSESTVSRIRTEHFPLTLESARPSHTSQYLCASSDPRLAGGPLGSYNEQFFGPGTRLTVL.

This clonotype was observed a handful of times. The V and J genes are TRBV7-6 and TRBJ1-1; no definite D call. The CDR3 has 13 residues. Germline CDR1 and CDR2: SGHVS and FNYEAQ. V lost 3 bases and J 4 bases, leaving 9 bases between the germline ends. CDR3 bases: TGTGCCAGCAGCTTCGGTAGCGCCACTGAAGCTTTCTTT. Translation gives CASSFGSATEAFF.

This chain uses TRBV29-1 with TRBJ2-2; D gene uncertain. This CDR3 comprises 12 residues. Trimming took 6 bases from V and 6 from J, leaving 11 bases between them. Germline CDR1 is SQVTM and CDR2 is ANQGSEA. CDR3 in DNA: TGCAGCGTCGTAACTGAGTCCGGGGAGCTGTTTTTT. Residues: CSVVTESGELFF.

The table lists this clonotype with a few counts. The chain recombines TRBV29-1 with TRBJ1-1; perhaps TRBD1 as D (5 bases). CDR3 length: 12 residues. Trimming removed 3 bases from V and 0 bases from J, with 5 bases in between. Germline values: CDR1 SQVTM, CDR2 ANQGSEA. CDR3 sequence: CSVEDMNTEAFF. The CDR3 DNA reads TGCAGCGTTGAGGACATGAACACTGAAGCTTTCTTT.

This clonotype is medium-sized within its sample. The chain links TRBV27 to TRBJ1-2; 9 positions match TRBD1. There are 14 residues in the CDR3. V shed 5 bases, J shed 4 bases, and the junction held 5 bases outside the gene matches. The germline V gene encodes CDR1 MNHEY and CDR2 SMNVEV (reference sequence). The CDR3 coding sequence is TGTGCCAGCAGTCCGGGACAGGGAGTCTATGGCTACACCTTC. It translates to CASSPGQGVYGYTF.

This clonotype appeared many times. This chain uses TRBV11-2 with TRBJ2-5; D is uncertain. Germline CDR1 is SGHAT and CDR2 is FQNNGV. The CDR3 runs to 13 residues. V was trimmed by 5 bases and J by 0 bases, leaving 7 bases between them. The chain's CDR3 is CASSLMYQETQYF. DNA of the CDR3: TGTGCCAGCAGCCTAATGTACCAAGAGACCCAGTACTTC.

This clonotype showed up just a few times. This chain connects TRBV14 to TRBJ1-2, with D hard to call. The CDR3 totals 13 residues. V was pared by 4 bases and J by 5 bases, with 11 bases between. Germline V gene data show CDR1 as SGHDN and CDR2 as FVKESK. CDR3 nucleotide sequence: TGTGCCAGCAGCCTCGACCCGAGTTATGGCTACACCTTC. Its translation: CASSLDPSYGYTF.

This chain joins TRBV5-1 and TRBJ2-5; D gene ambiguous. Germline V gene lookup returns CDR1 SGHRS and CDR2 YFSETQ. This CDR3 region has 15 residues. The V and J ends lost 0 bases and 5 bases respectively, with 14 bases between them. CDR3 sequence (DNA): TGCGCCAGCAGCTTGGACAGATCAGCGTGGGAGACCCAGTACTTC. Its protein product is CASSLDRSAWETQYF. The full variable domain, its missing parts supplied by reference TRBV5-1 and TRBJ2-5, is KAGVTQTPRYLIKTRGQQVTLSCSPISGHRSVSWYQQTPGQGLQFLFEYFSETQRNKGNFPGRFSGRQFSNSRSEMNVSTLELGDSALYLCASSLDRSAWETQYFGPGTRLLVL.

This chain links TRBV28 with TRBJ2-1; D gene uncertain. CDR1 MDHEN and CDR2 SYDVKM come from the germline V gene. V was pared by 3 bases and J by 1 base, with 10 bases between. The CDR3 totals 15 residues. The CDR3 region has the DNA TGTGCCAGCAGTTTCGCCCAGAGTTCCTACAATGAGCAGTTCTTC. Translating it yields CASSFAQSSYNEQFF.

V is TRBV20-1 and J is TRBJ1-3; TRBD1 matches 8 bases. After removal of 0 bases from V and 3 bases from J, the junction contained 4 bases not matched to a gene. From germline, CDR1 is DFQATT and CDR2 SNEGSKA (reference sequence). The CDR3 is made up of 15 amino acids. CDR3 amino acids: CSAREGRGLGNTIYF. The DNA of the CDR3 is TGCAGTGCTAGAGAGGGCAGGGGGCTTGGAAACACCATATATTTT.

Only a few counts were recorded for this clonotype. The J gene is TRBJ1-1, the V gene TRBV7-9, with D tentatively TRBD1 (5 bases). The V gene's germline CDR1 is SEHNR and CDR2 FQNEAQ (reference sequence). The V end lost 0 bases, the J end lost 5 bases, and 13 bases lay between the germline ends. This CDR3 has 15 residues. DNA for the CDR3: TGTGCCAGCAGCTTAGCGCTGGGGGGACGGACTGAAGCTTTCTTT. Encoded protein: CASSLALGGRTEAFF.

The chain links TRBV7-9 to TRBJ1-4; no clear D gene. Between the trimmed V and J ends, which lost 5 bases and 8 bases, there was a span of 9 bases. The CDR3 covers 12 residues. Germline V gene lookup returns CDR1 SEHNR and CDR2 FQNEAQ (reference sequence). CDR3 bases: TGTGCCAGCAGCGTTCGCTTGGAAAAACTGTTTTTT. Its protein is CASSVRLEKLFF.

The chain carries TRBV12-3 or TRBV12-4 and TRBJ1-1; D remains unclear. Trimming left V 3 bases short and J 8 bases short, with 4 bases between. The CDR3 length is 10 residues. CDR3 region: CASSLDEAFF. The DNA for the CDR3 is TGTGCCAGCAGTTTGGACGAAGCTTTCTTT.

This clonotype was recorded once. The V and J genes are TRBV28 and TRBJ2-7, with D possibly matching TRBD1 (6 bases). Germline values: CDR1 MDHEN, CDR2 SYDVKM. Between the trimmed V and J ends, which lost 3 bases and 1 base, there was a span of 7 bases. CDR3 length: 13 residues. CDR3 amino acids: CASSFRGSYEQYF. The CDR3 DNA sequence: TGTGCCAGCAGTTTCAGGGGATCCTACGAGCAGTACTTC.

The V and J genes are TRBV2 and TRBJ2-1, with TRBD2 identical over 7 bases. V was clipped by 3 bases and J by 6 bases; unmatched bases: 5. There are 14 residues in the CDR3. Germline V CDR1 and CDR2: SNHLY, FYNNEI. CDR3 nucleotide sequence: TGTGCCAGCAGTGATTGGTCGGGGGGCAATGAGCAGTTCTTC. It encodes CASSDWSGGNEQFF.

V usage is TRBV29-1 and J usage is TRBJ2-3; maybe TRBD2 (6 bases). This CDR3 has 14 residues. Germline lookup yields CDR1 SQVTM and CDR2 ANQGSEA. The V gene lost 0 bases and the J gene lost 6 bases, with 13 bases spanning the gap. CDR3: CSVEDGGIEDTQYF. CDR3 DNA sequence: TGCAGCGTTGAAGATGGAGGGATTGAGGATACGCAGTATTTT.

This chain uses TRBV12-3 or TRBV12-4 with TRBJ1-3; 7 bases fit TRBD1. Trimming removed 6 bases from V and 4 bases from J; junction bases left unmatched: 9. This CDR3 has 15 residues. CDR3 sequence reads: CASSLTGVRGNTIYF. The CDR3 DNA reads TGTGCCAGCAGCCTTACAGGGGTACGGGGAAACACCATATATTTT.

This clonotype was seen a few times. The gene calls are TRBV6-1 and TRBJ1-1; D not resolved. The CDR3 is made up of 11 amino acids. In germline, CDR1 is MNHNS, CDR2 SASEGT. Between the trimmed V and J ends, which lost 8 bases and 1 base, there was a span of 5 bases. The CDR3 region is CASGANTEAFF. The DNA of the CDR3 is TGTGCCAGCGGAGCGAACACTGAAGCTTTCTTT.

The chain recombines TRBV5-5 with TRBJ2-7, with TRBD1 matching 8 bases. The CDR3 is 14 residues long. The germline CDR1 and CDR2 sequences are SGHKS and YYEKEE (reference sequence). The junction had 7 bases not matched to a gene; V was cut back by 6 bases and J by 2 bases. The CDR3 DNA reads as TGTGCCAGCACGCCGGGACAGGACCCCTACGAGCAGTACTTC. Amino acid sequence: CASTPGQDPYEQYF.

The V and J genes are TRBV20-1 and TRBJ2-1, with D unclear. Germline values: CDR1 DFQATT, CDR2 SNEGSKA (reference sequence). The CDR3 sequence is 13 residues long. Deletions cut 1 base from V and 10 bases from J, with 14 bases between. CDR3 sequence reads: CSARAFVTFEQFF. The CDR3 coding sequence is TGCAGTGCTAGAGCTTTCGTGACATTCGAGCAGTTCTTC.